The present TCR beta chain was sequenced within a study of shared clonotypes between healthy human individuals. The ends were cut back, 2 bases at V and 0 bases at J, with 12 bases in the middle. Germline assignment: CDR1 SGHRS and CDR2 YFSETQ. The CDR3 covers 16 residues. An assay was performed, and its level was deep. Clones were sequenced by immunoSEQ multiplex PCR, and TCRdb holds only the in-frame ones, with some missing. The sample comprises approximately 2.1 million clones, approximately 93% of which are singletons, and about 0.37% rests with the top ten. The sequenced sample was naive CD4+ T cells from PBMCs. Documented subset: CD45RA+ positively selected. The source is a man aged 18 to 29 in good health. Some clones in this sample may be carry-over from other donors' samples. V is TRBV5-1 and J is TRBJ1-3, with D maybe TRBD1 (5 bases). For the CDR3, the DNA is TGCGCCAGCAGCTTCATCCAGGGAATCTCTGGAAACACCATATATTTT. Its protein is CASSFIQGISGNTIYF.